The next 3 T cell receptor beta chains were all read from a single sample in a study of post-analysis software for immune sequencing data. TCR beta cDNA libraries included unique molecular identifiers. TCRdb re-called the PCR reads through MiXCR, storing one row per CDR3 protein. In the table there are about 770,000 distinct CDR3 sequences, about 45% of which are singletons. Their specific antigens are unknown. Study observations and caveats: In patients, a few TRBV segments were more frequent than in controls, with TRBV5-6, TRBV5-1 and TRBV20-1 among them.

Sequencing was done on a sample of blood. The receptors were sampled from a girl aged 10 to 17 with multiple sclerosis.

This chain links TRBV12-3 or TRBV12-4 with TRBJ2-5; TRBD2 is a possible D gene (5 bases). The CDR3 has 13 residues. The V end was cut by 7 bases, the J end by 2 bases, with 11 bases between. The CDR3 here is CASKWRLQETQYF. The CDR3 DNA sequence: TGTGCCAGCAAGTGGAGGCTGCAAGAGACCCAGTACTTC.

This clonotype was seen only once. The genes are TRBV9 and TRBJ2-5; 10 nucleotides line up with TRBD2. Germline lookup yields CDR1 SGDLS and CDR2 YYNGEE. The CDR3 consists of 16 residues. Trimming at V came to 0 bases and at J to 5 bases, leaving 7 bases not matched to a gene. For the CDR3, the DNA is TGTGCCAGCAGCGTAGCCAGCGGGAGGGCGGGGGAGACCCAGTACTTC. Translating gives CASSVASGRAGETQYF. Based on the CDR3 plus reference TRBV9 and TRBJ2-5, the full variable domain is DSGVTQTPKHLITATGQRVTLRCSPRSGDLSVYWYQQSLDQGLQFLIQYYNGEERAKGNILERFSAQQFPDLHSELNLSSLELGDSALYFCASSVASGRAGETQYFGPGTRLLVL.

The chain links TRBV2 to TRBJ2-2, with 8 bases identical to TRBD2. Trimming cost V 4 bases and J 3 bases; bases outside gene matches: 7. The CDR3 spans 16 residues. From germline, CDR1 is SNHLY and CDR2 FYNNEI. CDR3 residues: CASSGAGASYTGELFF. The DNA for the CDR3 is TGTGCCAGCAGTGGAGCGGGAGCGTCGTACACCGGGGAGCTGTTTTTT.